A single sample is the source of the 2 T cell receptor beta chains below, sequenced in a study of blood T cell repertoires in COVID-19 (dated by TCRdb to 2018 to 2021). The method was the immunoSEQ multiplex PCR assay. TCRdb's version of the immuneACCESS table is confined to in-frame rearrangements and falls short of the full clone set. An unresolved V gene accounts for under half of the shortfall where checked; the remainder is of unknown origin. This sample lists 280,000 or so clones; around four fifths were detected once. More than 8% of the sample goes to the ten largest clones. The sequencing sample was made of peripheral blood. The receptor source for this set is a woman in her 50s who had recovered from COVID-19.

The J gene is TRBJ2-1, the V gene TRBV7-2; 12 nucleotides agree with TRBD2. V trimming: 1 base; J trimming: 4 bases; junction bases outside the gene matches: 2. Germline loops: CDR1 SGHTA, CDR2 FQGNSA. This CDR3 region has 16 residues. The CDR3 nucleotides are TGTGCCAGCAGCTTAGGGGGGACTAGCGGGTACAATGAGCAGTTCTTC. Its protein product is CASSLGGTSGYNEQFF.

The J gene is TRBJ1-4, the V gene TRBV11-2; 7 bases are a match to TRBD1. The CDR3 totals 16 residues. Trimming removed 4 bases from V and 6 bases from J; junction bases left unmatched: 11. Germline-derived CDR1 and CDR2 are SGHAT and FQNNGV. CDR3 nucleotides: TGTGCCAGCAGCTCCATGACAGGGCCAGGATATGAAAAACTGTTTTTT. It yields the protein CASSSMTGPGYEKLFF.